Presented here are 5 T cell receptor beta chains from one specimen sequenced in a study of blood T cells in healthy people across ages. A sample-barcoded 5' primer and a J-beta primer mix were used in a second PCR of roughly 6 to 11 cycles. TCRdb analysed the 5' RACE reads with MiXCR anew, one entry per CDR3 protein. The repertoire consists of 1.5 million to 1.8 million distinct CDR3 sequences, with 40% to 45% occurring once and the leading ten covering 4%. The sequenced sample consisted of blood. These receptors all stem from a woman between 18 and 29 years old in good health.

CDR3 residues: CASNASAESLYGYTF. The CDR3 DNA follows: TGTGCCAGCAACGCGTCAGCGGAAAGTCTCTATGGCTACACCTTC. The chain employs TRBV6-2 or TRBV6-3 and TRBJ1-2; D remains ambiguous. CDR1 and CDR2 from the germline V gene are MNHEY and SVGEGT. The CDR3 contains 15 residues. V was trimmed by 7 bases and J by 4 bases, leaving 19 bases between them.

The gene calls are TRBV12-3 or TRBV12-4 and TRBJ2-1; the match to TRBD2 covers 8 bases. This CDR3 has 11 residues. The J segment lost 15 bases and the V segment lost 5 bases, leaving 6 bases of the junction unmatched. This CDR3 is CASSDRLARFF. In DNA, the CDR3 is TGTGCCAGCAGTGACAGACTAGCGCGGTTCTTC.

This chain links TRBV3-1 with TRBJ2-1, with no clear D. The J call is uncertain, as TRBJ2-7 better fits the DNA end. This CDR3 has 15 residues. The V gene's germline CDR1 is LGHDT and CDR2 YNNKEL (reference sequence). This chain's CDR3 is CASSLLGVYYNEQYF. The DNA for the CDR3 is TGTGCCAGCAGCCTATTAGGTGTTTACTACAATGAGCAGTACTTC.

V and J are TRBV21-1 and TRBJ2-3. TRBV21-1 is a listed pseudogene. This CDR3 has 18 residues. CDR3 bases: TGTGCCAGCAGCAAAATCGATCCACTCGGGGTTAGCACAGATACGCAGTATTTT. Translated, it gives CASSKIDPLGVSTDTQYF.

With respect to this clonotype: A much larger clone is a single base away; this may be a read error. The chain has TRBV6-1 and TRBJ2-5; TRBD1 agrees at 7 bases. Gene TRBJ2-7 matches the end of the DNA better, so the J call may be wrong. The germline CDR1 and CDR2 sequences are MNHNS and SASEGT. The CDR3 totals 13 residues. This CDR3 reads CASRPQGPYEQYF. The DNA of the CDR3 is TGTGCCAGCAGACCACAGGGGCCCTACGAGCAGTACTTC.